The clone carrying this T cell receptor beta chain was observed a few times. As yet, its antigen is unknown. The data were obtained in a study of shared clonotypes between healthy human individuals. The CDR3 has 11 amino acids. The germline gives CDR1 MNHEY, CDR2 SVGAGI. V was trimmed by 8 bases and J by 4 bases, leaving 9 bases between them. Produced via immunoSEQ multiplex PCR; TCRdb's table is partial and in-frame only. The sample has 70,000 to 95,000 clones; about 61% are singletons. Study results and limitations: Owing to a small donor count, the genetic and exposure-history diversity represented was limited.

Sequencing input: memory CD8+ T cells sorted from blood. Stated subset: CD45RO+ cells pooled with CCR7-negative TemRA cells. The chain has TRBV6-5 and TRBJ2-7; D not resolved. This receptor was identified in a man aged 30 to 45 in good health. The CDR3 sequence is CASPNSYEQYF. In DNA form, the CDR3 reads TGTGCCAGCCCGAACAGTTACGAGCAGTACTTC.